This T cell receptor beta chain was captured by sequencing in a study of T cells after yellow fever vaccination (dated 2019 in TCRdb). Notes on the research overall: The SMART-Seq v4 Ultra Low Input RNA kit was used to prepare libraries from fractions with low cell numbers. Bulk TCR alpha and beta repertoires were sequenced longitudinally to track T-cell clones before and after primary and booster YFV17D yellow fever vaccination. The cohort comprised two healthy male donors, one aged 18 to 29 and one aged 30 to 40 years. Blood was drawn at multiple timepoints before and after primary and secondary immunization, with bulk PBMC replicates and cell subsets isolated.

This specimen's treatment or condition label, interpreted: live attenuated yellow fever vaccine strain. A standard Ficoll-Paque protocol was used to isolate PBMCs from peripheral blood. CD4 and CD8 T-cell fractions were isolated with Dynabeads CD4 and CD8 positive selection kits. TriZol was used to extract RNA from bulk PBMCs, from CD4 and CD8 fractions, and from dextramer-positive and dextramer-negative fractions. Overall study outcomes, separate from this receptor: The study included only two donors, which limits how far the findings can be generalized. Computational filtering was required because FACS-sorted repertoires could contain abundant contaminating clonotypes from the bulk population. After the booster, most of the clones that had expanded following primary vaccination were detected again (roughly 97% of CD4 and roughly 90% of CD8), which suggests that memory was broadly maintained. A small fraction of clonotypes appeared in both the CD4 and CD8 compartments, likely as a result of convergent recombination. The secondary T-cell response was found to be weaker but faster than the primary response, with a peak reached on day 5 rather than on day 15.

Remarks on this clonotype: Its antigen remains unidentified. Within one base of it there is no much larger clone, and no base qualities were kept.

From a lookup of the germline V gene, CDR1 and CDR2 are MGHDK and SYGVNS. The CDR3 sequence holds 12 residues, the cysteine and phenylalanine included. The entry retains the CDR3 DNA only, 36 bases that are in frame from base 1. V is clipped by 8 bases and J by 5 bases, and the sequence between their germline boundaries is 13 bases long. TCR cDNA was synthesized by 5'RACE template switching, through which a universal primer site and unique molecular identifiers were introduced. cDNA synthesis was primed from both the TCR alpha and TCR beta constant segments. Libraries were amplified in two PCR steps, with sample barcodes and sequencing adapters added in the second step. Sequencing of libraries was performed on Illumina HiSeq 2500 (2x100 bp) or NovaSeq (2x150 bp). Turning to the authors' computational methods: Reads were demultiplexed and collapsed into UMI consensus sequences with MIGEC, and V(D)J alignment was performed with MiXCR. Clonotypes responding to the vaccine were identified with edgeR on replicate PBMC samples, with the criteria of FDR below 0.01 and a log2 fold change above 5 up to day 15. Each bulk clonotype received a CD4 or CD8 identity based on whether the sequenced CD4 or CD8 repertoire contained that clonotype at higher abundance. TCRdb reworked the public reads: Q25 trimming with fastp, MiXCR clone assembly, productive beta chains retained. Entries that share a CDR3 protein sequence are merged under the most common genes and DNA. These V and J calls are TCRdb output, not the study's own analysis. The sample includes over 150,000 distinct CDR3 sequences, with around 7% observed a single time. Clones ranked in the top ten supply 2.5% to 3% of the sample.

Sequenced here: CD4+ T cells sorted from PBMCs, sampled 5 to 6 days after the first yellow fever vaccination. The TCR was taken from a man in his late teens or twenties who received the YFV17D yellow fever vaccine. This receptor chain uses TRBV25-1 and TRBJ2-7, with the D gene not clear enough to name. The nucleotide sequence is TGTGCCAGCGGGCTGCAGCCCCACGAGCAGTACTTC. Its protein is CASGLQPHEQYF.